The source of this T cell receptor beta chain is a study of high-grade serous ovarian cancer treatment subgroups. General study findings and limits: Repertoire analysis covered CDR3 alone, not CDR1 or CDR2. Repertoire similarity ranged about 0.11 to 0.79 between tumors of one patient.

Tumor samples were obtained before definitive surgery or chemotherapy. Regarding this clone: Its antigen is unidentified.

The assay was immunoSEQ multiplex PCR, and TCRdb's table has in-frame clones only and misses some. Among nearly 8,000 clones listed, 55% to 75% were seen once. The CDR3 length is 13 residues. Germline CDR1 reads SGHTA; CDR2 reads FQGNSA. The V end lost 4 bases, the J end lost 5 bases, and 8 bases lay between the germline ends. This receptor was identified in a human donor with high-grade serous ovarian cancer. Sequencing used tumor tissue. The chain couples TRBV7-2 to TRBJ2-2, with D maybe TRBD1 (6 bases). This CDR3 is CASSSTGTGELFF. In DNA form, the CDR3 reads TGTGCCAGCAGCTCAACAGGGACCGGGGAGCTGTTTTTT.